The 11 T cell receptor beta chains reported below all come from one sample, sequenced in a study of regulatory T cells in long-lasting Graves disease. Library construction for TCR beta used iRepertoire HTBI primers and Arm-PCR of CDR3 regions. One entry per CDR3 protein, called by TCRdb with MiXCR from the multiplex PCR reads. Among hundreds of thousands of distinct CDR3 sequences listed, around 21% were seen once. Time point of the sample: persistent/refractory GD, antithyroid drugs over 5 years with positive TRAb. From PBMCs, RNA was extracted and then used to make the TCR library. Here the sequenced sample was peripheral blood mononuclear cells (PBMCs), taken when the disease was refractory, from a patient treated with antithyroid drugs. Every receptor here comes from a female donor with Graves disease.

The genes are TRBV7-2 and TRBJ2-4, with D possibly matching TRBD2 (6 bases). The CDR3 consists of 14 residues. Germline V CDR1 and CDR2: SGHTA, FQGNSA. V lost 1 base and J lost 11, with 15 bases in between. The CDR3 loop reads CASSLDAETSFQYF. DNA of the CDR3: TGTGCCAGCAGCTTAGACGCAGAGACTAGTTTTCAGTACTTC.

This clonotype appeared many times. V and J are TRBV7-2 and TRBJ1-1; no clear D. V was pared by 5 bases and J by 3 bases, with 10 bases between. The length of the CDR3 is 13 residues. Germline-derived CDR1 and CDR2 are SGHTA and FQGNSA. For the CDR3, the DNA is TGTGCCAGCAGCCCCCTAGTAGACACTGAAGCTTTCTTT. This gives the protein CASSPLVDTEAFF.

This clonotype was seen many times. The V gene is TRBV28, the J gene TRBJ2-7; TRBD2 is a possible D gene (5 bases). The CDR3 length is 17 residues. Germline V gene data show CDR1 as MDHEN and CDR2 as SYDVKM. V lost 8 bases and J 6 bases, leaving 29 bases between the germline ends. CDR3 nucleotide sequence: TGTGCCAGCTTTTTAGAGGGCGAAATGGGCCTCGGTCCCGAGCAGTACTTC. This gives the protein CASFLEGEMGLGPEQYF.

The sample holds a few counts of this clonotype. The chain employs TRBV19 and TRBJ1-1, with D hard to call. Looked up from germline, CDR1 is LNHDA and CDR2 is SQIVND (reference sequence). The length of the CDR3 is 15 residues. The V and J ends lost 4 bases and 0 bases respectively, with 12 bases between them. This CDR3 is CASSSGERLNTEAFF. CDR3 DNA sequence: TGTGCCAGTAGTAGCGGGGAGCGGCTGAACACTGAAGCTTTCTTT.

This clonotype was seen many times. The chain employs TRBV2 and TRBJ2-7; D may be TRBD1 or TRBD2 (5 bases each). V was clipped by 0 bases and J by 5 bases, with 17 bases between them. Germline assignment: CDR1 SNHLY and CDR2 FYNNEI. This CDR3 comprises 16 residues. The CDR3 DNA is TGTGCCAGCAGTGAAGCGCCTCTGGGGGTCGGTGACGAGCAGTACTTC. Encoded protein: CASSEAPLGVGDEQYF.

This clonotype was seen only a few times. The J gene is TRBJ2-2, the V gene TRBV15; D is possibly TRBD1 or TRBD2 (6 bases each). Germline V CDR1 and CDR2: LNHNV, YYDKDF (reference sequence). This CDR3 region has 15 residues. V gave up 4 bases and J gave up 3 bases, with 12 bases separating them. CDR3 sequence (DNA): TGTGCCACCAGCAAAAACAGGGAGGACACCGGGGAGCTGTTTTTT. Protein product: CATSKNREDTGELFF.

This clonotype was observed a few times. The rearrangement links TRBV27 to TRBJ2-2; 11 bases match TRBD2. J lost 6 bases, V lost 0 bases, and 6 bases had no gene match. Germline V gene data show CDR1 as MNHEY and CDR2 as SMNVEV (reference sequence). This CDR3 region has 17 residues. The CDR3 DNA sequence: TGTGCCAGCAGTTTATCGGTGACTAGCGGGAAGGCCGGGGAGCTGTTTTTT. Its translation: CASSLSVTSGKAGELFF.

Notes on this clonotype: Germline and junction disagree at one end, which may indicate a read error. The V call is TRBV28, the J call TRBJ2-2; 12 bases fit TRBD2. Germline CDR1 MDHEN, CDR2 SYDVKM. The CDR3 has 15 residues. The CDR3 spells CVSTSGRWDAGELFF. In DNA form, the CDR3 reads TGTGTCAGCACTAGCGGGAGGTGGGACGCCGGGGAGCTGTTTTTT.

This chain links TRBV6-1 with TRBJ1-3; D uncertain. V was cut by 6 bases and J by 4 bases, with 13 bases left in between. Germline V CDR1 and CDR2: MNHNS, SASEGT. CDR3 length equals 14 residues. The DNA of the CDR3 is TGTGCCAGCAGCAACGGAGCATCCGGAAACACCATATATTTT. This sequence encodes CASSNGASGNTIYF.

This clonotype was seen repeatedly, ten times or more. The rearrangement links TRBV2 to TRBJ2-2; D uncertain. Germline loops: CDR1 SNHLY, CDR2 FYNNEI. Between the trimmed V and J ends, which lost 3 bases and 12 bases, there was a span of 8 bases. The CDR3 length is 11 residues. The CDR3: CASSDSWKLFF. The DNA for the CDR3 is TGTGCCAGCAGTGACTCTTGGAAGCTGTTTTTT. The variable domain in full, completed from reference TRBV2 and TRBJ2-2, reads EPEVTQTPSHQVTQMGQEVILRCVPISNHLYFYWYRQILGQKVEFLVSFYNNEISEKSEIFDDQFSVERPDGSNFTLKIRSTKLEDSAMYFCASSDSWKLFFGEGSRLTVL.

The table lists this clonotype with a few counts. DNA for the CDR3: TGCAGCGCTGTCCGGGCGGGGACCTACGAGCAGTACTTC. Translated: CSAVRAGTYEQYF. V usage is TRBV29-1 and J usage is TRBJ2-7, with D maybe TRBD2 (6 bases). Germline values: CDR1 SQVTM, CDR2 ANQGSEA. CDR3 length: 13 amino acids. The germline V and J ends were trimmed by 7 bases and 2 bases, with 15 bases remaining between them.